The present entry profiles one T cell receptor beta chain with its context. The antigen is unknown. This specimen belongs to a study of breast tumors, draining lymph nodes, adjacent tissues. TCRdb analysed the multiplex PCR reads with MiXCR anew, one entry per CDR3 protein. This sample has fewer than 200,000 distinct CDR3 sequences, with roughly a third found just once. The CDR3 covers 14 residues. The V and J ends lost 5 bases and 4 bases, in that order; junction bases with no gene match: 6. Germline loops: CDR1 SQVTM, CDR2 ANQGSEA. General observations from the study: The lymph node origin of tumor T cells was framed as consistent with a hypothesis, not demonstrated.

The lymph nodes were axillary draining lymph nodes from breast cancer patients. The J gene is TRBJ2-5, the V gene TRBV29-1; 11 bases align to TRBD2. The sequence was obtained from a female donor with breast cancer. Some clones in this sample may be carry-over from other donors' samples. The source material was axillary lymph node tissue. The CDR3 bases are TGCAGCGTTAACGCTAGCGGGAGGTCAGAGACCCAGTACTTC. Its protein is CSVNASGRSETQYF.